These 30 T cell receptor beta chains were sequenced from one sample in a study of a mutant IDH1 vaccine in newly diagnosed glioma. Their antigens are not known. Method: immunoSEQ multiplex PCR; TCRdb's copy keeps in-frame clones and lacks some. Among about 56,000 clones listed, 70% to 85% were seen once. Time point reported: week 47, end of study. Every vaccination contained 300 ug of the mutant IDH1 20-mer peptide and was paired with topical imiquimod. The material was PBMCs, obtained from a glioma patient whose treatment included an IDH1 peptide vaccine. The receptors were gathered from a man aged 50-60 years with glioma.

This clone came up a few times. This rearrangement joins TRBV7-8 to TRBJ1-1, with D possibly matching TRBD1 (5 bases). Per the germline V gene, CDR1 is SGHVS and CDR2 is FQNEAQ. Trimming removed 6 bases at V and 4 bases at J, with 9 bases between. This CDR3 has 12 amino acids. CDR3 nucleotide sequence: TGTGCCAGCAGTGGGGGAGGCACTGAAGCTTTCTTT. Its protein is CASSGGGTEAFF.

The chain combines TRBV7-6 with TRBJ2-7; 11 bases map to TRBD1. CDR1 and CDR2 (germline): SGHVS, FNYEAQ. CDR3 size: 16 residues. Trimming removed 2 bases from V and 6 bases from J; junction bases left unmatched: 9. CDR3 DNA: TGTGCCAGCAGCTTAAGGTCTGGACAGGGGGCTGTCGAGCAGTACTTC. Encoded protein: CASSLRSGQGAVEQYF. The variable domain in full, with the rest retrieved from reference TRBV7-6 and TRBJ2-7, is GAGVSQSPRYKVTKRGQDVALRCDPISGHVSLYWYRQALGQGPEFLTYFNYEAQQDKSGLPNDRFSAERPEGSISTLTIQRTEQRDSAMYRCASSLRSGQGAVEQYFGPGTRLTVT.

The gene calls are TRBV9 and TRBJ1-2; 9 bases match TRBD1. Germline lookup yields CDR1 SGDLS and CDR2 YYNGEE. V shed 1 base and J 8 bases; nucleotides not matched to a gene: 9. This CDR3 has 15 residues. The CDR3 reads CASSVWGTGSDGYTF. CDR3 coding DNA: TGTGCCAGCAGCGTATGGGGGACAGGGTCAGACGGCTACACCTTC. Full variable domain (rest looked up from reference TRBV9 and TRBJ1-2): DSGVTQTPKHLITATGQRVTLRCSPRSGDLSVYWYQQSLDQGLQFLIQYYNGEERAKGNILERFSAQQFPDLHSELNLSSLELGDSALYFCASSVWGTGSDGYTFGSGTRLTVV.

The chain joins TRBV9 to TRBJ2-4; perhaps TRBD2 as D (6 bases). The CDR3 extends over 16 amino acids. Looked up from germline, CDR1 is SGDLS and CDR2 is YYNGEE. V lost 3 bases to trimming and J lost 9 bases, with 22 bases between them. The CDR3 DNA reads TGTGCCAGCAGCGCCGTGGACCGGGGGAACTCAGGCATTCAGTACTTC. Protein: CASSAVDRGNSGIQYF. The full variable domain, completed using reference TRBV9 and TRBJ2-4, is DSGVTQTPKHLITATGQRVTLRCSPRSGDLSVYWYQQSLDQGLQFLIQYYNGEERAKGNILERFSAQQFPDLHSELNLSSLELGDSALYFCASSAVDRGNSGIQYFGAGTRLSVL.

This clone showed up just once. The gene calls are TRBV6-5 and TRBJ1-1; TRBD1 agrees at 7 bases. Germline trimming cut 5 bases from V and 1 base from J; bases unmatched to any gene: 4. Germline V gene lookup returns CDR1 MNHEY and CDR2 SVGAGI. CDR3 length equals 14 residues. In DNA form, the CDR3 reads TGTGCCAGCAGTCTACGACAGGGGAACACTGAAGCTTTCTTT. The encoded protein is CASSLRQGNTEAFF.

The chain couples TRBV6-5 to TRBJ2-7; 14 bases agree with TRBD2. Trimming cost V 0 bases and J 7 bases; bases outside gene matches: 2. The CDR3 runs to 15 residues. The V gene's germline CDR1 is MNHEY and CDR2 SVGAGI. Here the CDR3 reads CASSYSTSGGGEQYF. DNA for the CDR3: TGTGCCAGCAGTTACTCGACTAGCGGGGGGGGAGAGCAGTACTTC.

This clone came up a few times. This chain links TRBV29-1 with TRBJ2-1, with 10 bases identical to TRBD1. Germline CDR1 is SQVTM and CDR2 is ANQGSEA. The CDR3 covers 13 residues. The V gene end was trimmed by 7 bases and the J gene end by 2 bases; junction bases not matched to a gene: 2. CDR3 in amino acids: CSAGQGPYNEQFF. CDR3 in DNA: TGCAGCGCGGGACAGGGGCCCTACAATGAGCAGTTCTTC.

Only a few counts were recorded for this clone. The chain links TRBV5-1 to TRBJ2-7; TRBD1 might be the D (5 bases). Germline CDR1 and CDR2: SGHRS and YFSETQ. The CDR3 loop spans 14 amino acids. Trimming took off 4 bases at V and 6 bases at J, with 17 bases between the two ends. CDR3 bases: TGCGCCAGCAGCCCCGGAAATGGGGCCACCGAGCAGTACTTC. Translated, it gives CASSPGNGATEQYF.

The chain combines TRBV6-1 with TRBJ1-4; tentatively, D is TRBD1 (5 bases). Germline V CDR1 and CDR2: MNHNS, SASEGT. V was shortened by 4 bases and J by 0 bases, with 9 bases between the two germline ends. The CDR3 is 15 residues long. CDR3 protein: CASSGRGSTNEKLFF. For the CDR3, the DNA is TGTGCCAGCAGTGGCCGGGGGTCAACTAATGAAAAACTGTTTTTT.

J is TRBJ1-1 and V is TRBV5-1; the match to TRBD1 covers 8 bases. CDR1 and CDR2 (germline): SGHRS, YFSETQ. The CDR3 runs to 14 residues. V dropped 5 bases and J dropped 1; count of bases not matched to a gene: 4. For the CDR3, the DNA is TGCGCCAGCAGACAAGGACAGGGGAACACTGAAGCTTTCTTT. This codes for CASRQGQGNTEAFF.

The chain is built from TRBV7-9 and TRBJ1-3; D is uncertain. V lost 6 bases and J lost 1, with 7 bases in between. The germline V gene encodes CDR1 SEHNR and CDR2 FQNEAQ (reference sequence). The CDR3 spans 13 residues. This CDR3 is CASSLESGNTIYF. The CDR3 DNA reads as TGTGCCAGCAGTCTAGAATCTGGAAACACCATATATTTT. Looking up the rest from reference TRBV7-9 and TRBJ1-3 gives the full variable domain: DTGVSQNPRHKITKRGQNVTFRCDPISEHNRLYWYRQTLGQGPEFLTYFQNEAQLEKSRLLSDRFSAERPKGSFSTLEIQRTEQGDSAMYLCASSLESGNTIYFGEGSWLTVV.

The V gene is TRBV11-2, the J gene TRBJ2-5; D is unclear. From germline, CDR1 is SGHAT and CDR2 FQNNGV. CDR3 length: 13 amino acids. The V gene lost 4 bases and the J gene lost 5 bases, with 11 bases spanning the gap. The DNA of the CDR3 is TGTGCCAGCAGCTATCCAGGTGTCGAGACCCAGTACTTC. This encodes CASSYPGVETQYF.

This clone was counted once. The chain has TRBV30 and TRBJ2-3, with D unresolved. This CDR3 is 16 amino acids long. Per the germline V gene, CDR1 is GTSNPN and CDR2 is SVGIG (reference sequence). V lost 6 bases, J lost 3 bases, and 22 bases lay in between. The CDR3 bases are TGTGCCTGTACCGCCGGGCGTCTAAGGAGTACAGATACGCAGTATTTT. This sequence encodes CACTAGRLRSTDTQYF.

The genes are TRBV29-1 and TRBJ2-7; the D is unclear. Trimming stripped 4 bases from V and 3 bases from J, with 4 bases between. The CDR3 is 10 amino acids. Germline assignment: CDR1 SQVTM and CDR2 ANQGSEA. In DNA form, the CDR3 reads TGCAGCGTTGGGGGCTACGAGCAGTACTTC. It is translated as CSVGGYEQYF.

This clone appeared a single time. The chain carries TRBV2 and TRBJ1-2, with a possible D match to TRBD1 (6 bases). The CDR3 runs to 13 residues. Germline CDR1 is SNHLY and CDR2 is FYNNEI. V was clipped by 5 bases and J by 1 base, with 8 bases between them. The CDR3 is CASSLQGNYGYTF. CDR3 DNA: TGTGCCAGCAGTTTACAGGGTAACTATGGCTACACCTTC.

The rearrangement joins TRBV13 to TRBJ2-5, with 8 nucleotides matching TRBD1. After removal of 5 bases from V and 4 bases from J, the junction contained 9 bases not matched to a gene. The germline V gene encodes CDR1 PRHDT and CDR2 FYEKMQ (reference sequence). The CDR3 is made up of 15 amino acids. The CDR3 loop reads CASSAGQVPGETQYF. The CDR3 bases are TGTGCCAGCAGCGCGGGACAGGTCCCGGGAGAGACCCAGTACTTC.

The CDR3 spells CAISDRGFNQPQHF. CDR3 nucleotide sequence: TGTGCCATCAGCGACAGGGGCTTCAATCAGCCCCAGCATTTT. The V gene is TRBV10-3, the J gene TRBJ1-5; the match to TRBD1 covers 8 bases. Germline V CDR1 and CDR2: ENHRY, SYGVKD. Trimming took 6 bases from V and 3 from J; bases not matched to a gene: 4. The CDR3 has 14 amino acids.

This chain joins TRBV5-4 and TRBJ1-6; D not resolved. The CDR3 is 15 amino acids. Trimming removed 0 bases from V and 8 bases from J, with 12 bases in between. CDR1 SGHNT and CDR2 YYREEE come from the germline V gene (reference sequence). In DNA form, the CDR3 reads TGTGCCAGCAGCTTGGCCGGGCAGGAATATTCACCCCTCCACTTT. Its protein product is CASSLAGQEYSPLHF.

The V and J genes are TRBV7-9 and TRBJ2-7; the D gene is possibly TRBD2 (5 bases). Trimming shortened V by 5 bases and J by 4 bases, and 12 bases separated the two germline ends. Germline values: CDR1 SEHNR, CDR2 FQNEAQ (reference sequence). The CDR3 extends over 13 amino acids. This CDR3 reads CASSTAGVYEQYF. The CDR3 bases are TGTGCCAGCAGCACCGCCGGGGTATACGAGCAGTACTTC. Drawing the rest from reference TRBV7-9 and TRBJ2-7, the complete variable domain is DTGVSQNPRHKITKRGQNVTFRCDPISEHNRLYWYRQTLGQGPEFLTYFQNEAQLEKSRLLSDRFSAERPKGSFSTLEIQRTEQGDSAMYLCASSTAGVYEQYFGPGTRLTVT.

V usage is TRBV18 and J usage is TRBJ1-1, with TRBD1 as a possible D gene (5 bases). Trimming pared 3 bases from V and 0 bases from J, leaving 8 bases between. Germline assignment: CDR1 KGHSH and CDR2 LQKENI. The CDR3 is 14 residues long. The CDR3 sequence: CASSPPTVNTEAFF. CDR3 DNA: TGTGCCAGCTCACCCCCGACAGTGAACACTGAAGCTTTCTTT. Full variable domain (outside the CDR3, taken from reference TRBV18 and TRBJ1-1): NAGVMQNPRHLVRRRGQEARLRCSPMKGHSHVYWYRQLPEEGLKFMVYLQKENIIDESGMPKERFSAEFPKEGPSILRIQQVVRGDSAAYFCASSPPTVNTEAFFGQGTRLTVV.

The chain joins TRBV2 to TRBJ2-2, with D hard to call. This CDR3 comprises 13 residues. Germline loops: CDR1 SNHLY, CDR2 FYNNEI. The ends were cut back, 7 bases at V and 2 bases at J, with 8 bases in the middle. CDR3 loop: CASTWDNTGELFF. The CDR3 DNA reads TGTGCCAGCACCTGGGATAACACCGGGGAGCTGTTTTTT. Filled out from reference TRBV2 and TRBJ2-2, the complete variable domain reads EPEVTQTPSHQVTQMGQEVILRCVPISNHLYFYWYRQILGQKVEFLVSFYNNEISEKSEIFDDQFSVERPDGSNFTLKIRSTKLEDSAMYFCASTWDNTGELFFGEGSRLTVL.

V is TRBV7-9 and J is TRBJ1-4; D is ambiguous. The V and J ends lost 3 bases and 8 bases respectively, with 13 bases between them. In germline, CDR1 is SEHNR, CDR2 FQNEAQ (reference sequence). This CDR3 region has 14 residues. CDR3 sequence: CASSFGVPREKLFF. The CDR3 nucleotides are TGTGCCAGCAGCTTCGGAGTGCCTAGGGAAAAACTGTTTTTT.

V gene TRBV15 combines with J gene TRBJ1-3; 9 positions match TRBD1. This CDR3 has 14 amino acids. In germline, CDR1 is LNHNV, CDR2 YYDKDF (reference sequence). The V segment lost 9 bases and the J segment 8 bases; nucleotides outside the gene matches: 11. This CDR3 is CATKLDRGRHTIYF. The CDR3 coding sequence is TGTGCCACTAAGTTGGACAGGGGCCGACACACCATATATTTT.

This sequence joins TRBV30 and TRBJ1-5; a possible D gene is TRBD1 (5 bases). This CDR3 region has 15 residues. Germline V gene sequence: CDR1 GTSNPN, CDR2 SVGIG (reference sequence). V was trimmed by 2 bases and J by 2 bases, leaving 13 bases between them. The chain's CDR3 is CAWSFLGGGNQPQHF. The CDR3 bases are TGTGCCTGGAGTTTTCTTGGGGGAGGCAATCAGCCCCAGCATTTT.

The chain couples TRBV5-6 to TRBJ2-3; no clear D gene. This CDR3 has 14 amino acids. Germline assignment: CDR1 SGHDT and CDR2 YYEEEE. Deletions cut 6 bases from V and 1 base from J, with 12 bases between. The CDR3 sequence: CASNSRSGTDTQYF. CDR3 bases: TGTGCCAGCAACAGTAGGTCGGGCACAGATACGCAGTATTTT.

This chain links TRBV27 with TRBJ2-1; D possibly corresponds to TRBD1 (5 bases). The V end was cut by 2 bases, the J end by 2 bases, with 13 bases between. CDR1 is MNHEY and CDR2 is SMNVEV in the germline V gene (reference sequence). There are 16 residues in the CDR3. The CDR3 reads CASSLGPGSPYNEQFF. DNA for the CDR3: TGTGCCAGCAGTTTAGGGCCAGGGTCACCCTACAATGAGCAGTTCTTC.

The rearrangement joins TRBV7-9 to TRBJ2-7; 8 bases are a match to TRBD1. The CDR3 runs 12 residues. After removal of 3 bases from V and 6 bases from J, the junction contained 1 base not matched to a gene. From germline, CDR1 is SEHNR and CDR2 FQNEAQ (reference sequence). The CDR3 DNA reads TGTGCCAGCAGCTTCACAGGGGGCGAGCAGTACTTC. Translation: CASSFTGGEQYF.

The chain joins TRBV14 to TRBJ2-7, with no clear D. Germline V gene data show CDR1 as SGHDN and CDR2 as FVKESK. The CDR3 is 15 amino acids. Between the trimmed V and J ends, which lost 1 base and 3 bases, there was a span of 13 bases. CDR3 sequence (DNA): TGTGCCAGCAGCCAAGCATCTGGGGTCTACTACGAGCAGTACTTC. Its protein is CASSQASGVYYEQYF.

The rearrangement joins TRBV30 to TRBJ2-1; 12 nucleotides match TRBD2. V trimming: 0 bases; J trimming: 3 bases; junction bases outside the gene matches: 3. The CDR3 covers 16 residues. Looked up from germline, CDR1 is GTSNPN and CDR2 is SVGIG (reference sequence). CDR3 amino acids: CAWSVLTSGGYNEQFF. CDR3 coding DNA: TGTGCCTGGAGTGTCCTGACTAGCGGGGGCTACAATGAGCAGTTCTTC. The variable domain in full, with the rest retrieved from reference TRBV30 and TRBJ2-1, is SQTIHQWPATLVQPVGSPLSLECTVEGTSNPNLYWYRQAAGRGLQLLFYSVGIGQISSEVPQNLSASRPQDRQFILSSKKLLLSDSGFYLCAWSVLTSGGYNEQFFGPGTRLTVL.

The chain has TRBV7-9 and TRBJ2-2; D unclear. Germline-derived CDR1 and CDR2 are SEHNR and FQNEAQ (reference sequence). Trimming cost V 4 bases and J 2 bases, with 8 bases left between them. The CDR3 sequence is 14 residues long. In DNA, the CDR3 is TGTGCCAGCAGCTCCGTTTACAACACCGGGGAGCTGTTTTTT. This encodes CASSSVYNTGELFF.